The 7 T cell receptor beta chains presented below share a single source sample, sequenced in a study of cytomegalovirus exposure and HLA in healthy donors. Primers included in the PCR were 60 Vbeta and 13 Jbeta primers. Profiling relied on immunoSEQ multiplex PCR, and the TCRdb table lists in-frame clones only, not all of them. The sample yields roughly 200,000 clones, about 77% seen once. The source material was PBMCs. The receptors shown here come from a female donor in good health and CMV-seronegative.

The chain links TRBV6-1 to TRBJ1-1; D possibly corresponds to TRBD1 (5 bases). V gave up 5 bases and J gave up 0 bases, with 13 bases separating them. Germline lookup yields CDR1 MNHNS and CDR2 SASEGT. This CDR3 contains 15 residues. The CDR3 sequence: CASSHQGNMNTEAFF. The DNA for the CDR3 is TGTGCCAGCAGTCATCAGGGCAACATGAACACTGAAGCTTTCTTT.

The V and J genes are TRBV6-6 and TRBJ2-7; 8 positions agree with TRBD1. The CDR3 spans 15 residues. Germline trimming cut 7 bases from V and 3 bases from J; bases unmatched to any gene: 11. Germline values: CDR1 MNHNY, CDR2 SVGAGI (reference sequence). CDR3: CASNQEDRALYEQYF. DNA for the CDR3: TGTGCCAGCAATCAAGAGGACAGGGCACTCTACGAGCAGTACTTC.

The V call is TRBV5-1, the J call TRBJ2-4, with 10 bases aligning to TRBD1. V lost 1 base, J lost 7 bases, and 5 bases stayed unmatched. Germline V CDR1 and CDR2: SGHRS, YFSETQ. The CDR3 totals 15 residues. The CDR3: CASSLFGTGDNIQYF. CDR3 bases: TGCGCCAGCAGCTTGTTTGGGACAGGGGATAACATTCAGTACTTC.

The chain couples TRBV30 to TRBJ2-1; D is undetermined. Trimming cost V 5 bases and J 6 bases, with 8 bases left between them. This CDR3 is 11 amino acids long. Per the germline V gene, CDR1 is GTSNPN and CDR2 is SVGIG (reference sequence). The CDR3 DNA follows: TGTGCCTGGGCTCCCGGCAATGAGCAGTTCTTC. It codes for CAWAPGNEQFF.

V usage is TRBV6-6 and J usage is TRBJ2-2, with 7 positions matching TRBD2. The CDR3 is 16 amino acids. J was trimmed by 3 bases and V by 2 bases; bases with no gene match: 6. CDR1 MNHNY and CDR2 SVGAGI come from the germline V gene (reference sequence). CDR3 in DNA: TGTGCCAGCAGTTACCTTGGTCGGGGGGACACCGGGGAGCTGTTTTTT. Translation gives CASSYLGRGDTGELFF.

This clone was seen only a few times. The chain employs TRBV2 and TRBJ1-2, with 7 positions matching TRBD1. The V segment lost 6 bases and the J segment 8 bases; nucleotides outside the gene matches: 12. Germline loops: CDR1 SNHLY, CDR2 FYNNEI. The length of the CDR3 is 14 residues. The DNA for the CDR3 is TGTGCCAGCAGGACGGGAGGGGGCAAGAGAGGCTACACCTTC. Translation gives CASRTGGGKRGYTF.

The V and J genes are TRBV27 and TRBJ2-7; possible D gene TRBD1, 6 bases. CDR1 and CDR2 (germline): MNHEY, SMNVEV (reference sequence). The CDR3 is 15 amino acids. Trimming stripped 6 bases from V and 5 bases from J, with 20 bases between. The CDR3 is CASRHTGWLGHEQYF. CDR3 sequence (DNA): TGTGCCAGCAGACATACAGGGTGGCTCGGCCACGAGCAGTACTTC.